This TCR beta chain was recovered during a study of tumor and adjacent non-tumor tissue in lung cancer. This sample's RNA came from whole unsorted tissue. This non-tumor lung sample came from over 3 cm beyond the tumor edge. Details on this clonotype: The junction and the germline gene differ at one end; a read error may be behind it.

Three rounds of nested PCR, following a modified ARM-PCR protocol, produced the TCRbeta library. TCRdb processed the multiplex PCR reads anew with MiXCR; each CDR3 protein has one entry. Among about 76,000 distinct CDR3 sequences listed, approximately 80% were seen once. CDR1 and CDR2 from the germline V gene are MNHEY and SVGEGT. The CDR3 contains 14 residues. J is TRBJ2-1 and V is TRBV6-2 or TRBV6-3; D perhaps matches TRBD1 (6 bases). This clonotype was sampled from a man in his sixties with non-small cell lung cancer. Sequenced material: distant non-tumor lung tissue. CDR3 residues: CTSTDRTVRNEQFF. CDR3 coding DNA: TGTACCAGCACCGACCGGACAGTCCGCAATGAGCAGTTCTTT.